The present T cell receptor beta chain was sequenced within a study of OX40 agonist ivuxolimab in advanced cancers. Looking at the study overall: Ivuxolimab was a fully human IgG2 agonistic monoclonal antibody targeting the costimulatory receptor OX40 (CD134). Intravenous ivuxolimab was administered to patients every 2 weeks at six dose levels: 0.01, 0.1, 0.3, 1.5, 3 and 10 mg/kg. Among the approximately 50 dose-escalation patients, some 20 had hepatocellular carcinoma, roughly 15 melanoma, 9 renal cell carcinoma and 9 head and neck cancer. In the dose-escalation cohort, more than 75% of patients were male, and the mean age was approximately 60 years, with a range of about 23 to 90. Patients were allowed to have had prior anti-PD-1, anti-PD-L1 or anti-CTLA-4 therapy, and 40% of the dose-escalation patients had been treated with checkpoint inhibitors. Partial responses were achieved by three dose-escalation patients, of whom one had hepatocellular carcinoma and two had cutaneous melanoma. Peripheral TCRbeta sequencing was intended to test whether TCR sequence diversity was altered and clonal T-cell expansion was caused by ivuxolimab. The paper reports the monotherapy dose-escalation portion (N of about 54 patients) of the phase I ivuxolimab trial. Results the study describes overall, beyond this receptor: Low levels of normalized T-cell clonal expansion were also seen in some nonresponding patients. On average, CD8+ T cells showed more expanded clones than CD4+ T cells after ivuxolimab. Clonal expansion of both CD4+ and CD8+ blood T cells was observed from baseline to week 6 at doses 0.1 to 3.0 mg/kg. The antigen specificity of the clonally expanded peripheral T cells was not determined. In the 0.1-3.0 mg/kg groups, partial responders had among the lowest normalized peripheral clonal expansion, particularly in CD8+ T cells.

Note on this clone: There is no known antigen for this receptor. Within one base of it there is no much larger clone, and no base qualities were kept.

The trial excluded patients who had a history of autoimmune disease or were on systemic immunosuppression. Peripheral blood for TCR sequencing was collected from all dose cohorts at baseline, on cycle 4 day 1, and on cycle 7 day 1. Samples were obtained from an open-label, multicenter, first-in-human phase I dose-escalation trial of ivuxolimab. Adults with locally advanced or metastatic melanoma, renal cell, hepatocellular, or head and neck squamous cell carcinoma were enrolled in the trial. CD4+ and CD8+ T cells were sorted separately from peripheral blood before TCR sequencing. Genomic DNA was isolated from the sorted cells so that the TCRbeta CDR3 region could be sequenced. TCRbeta CDR3 regions were sequenced using the immunoSEQ Assay. TCRdb took over this immuneACCESS table, retaining in-frame rearrangements with V and J assigned. Such tables are incomplete; in checked studies, under half of the missing clones stem from an unresolved V gene, and the remainder is unexplained. Within this sample are about 83,000 clones, with roughly nine tenths of them counted one time only. Of the sample, 8.4% is held by the ten largest clones.

The clonotype originates from an adult with an advanced solid tumor such as melanoma, head and neck, liver or kidney cancer. Specimen: CD4+ or CD8+ T cells sorted from blood, collected in a trial of the OX40 agonist ivuxolimab.

The CDR3 region has the sequence CASSILSASYQPQHF. In nucleotides, the sequence is TGTGCCAGTAGTATACTGTCAGCGTCCTATCAGCCCCAGCATTTT. The receptor chain draws on TRBV19 and TRBJ1-5, with the D gene not clear enough to name. Reading from cysteine to phenylalanine, the CDR3 counts 15 amino acids. This entry keeps only the CDR3 DNA: 45 bases, framed from base 1. CDR1 and CDR2 (LNHDA, SQIVND) derive from the germline V gene (reference sequence). Cut back by 2 bases and 5 bases, the V and J ends lie 13 bases apart.